This T cell receptor (beta chain) appears in the sequencing data of a study of blood T cell repertoires in COVID-19. A single count supports this clone. The table came from immunoSEQ multiplex PCR; TCRdb's copy has only in-frame clones and leaves some out. The profile covers tens of thousands of clones, with about 92% appearing a single time and roughly 6.4% taken by the ten largest. Sample: peripheral blood. This receptor was identified in a woman aged 60-70 years with active COVID-19.

The CDR3 coding sequence is TGTGCCAGCAGTTTATTTACTAGCGGGGGCGGGTCCTCCACAGATACGCAGTATTTT. This encodes CASSLFTSGGGSSTDTQYF. The chain joins TRBV28 to TRBJ2-3; 11 bases align to TRBD2. Per germline, CDR1 MDHEN and CDR2 SYDVKM. The CDR3 contains 19 residues. V lost 1 base, J lost 2 bases, and 11 bases stayed unmatched. Looking up the rest from reference TRBV28 and TRBJ2-3 gives the full variable domain: DVKVTQSSRYLVKRTGEKVFLECVQDMDHENMFWYRQDPGLGLRLIYFSYDVKMKEKGDIPEGYSVSREKKERFSLILESASTNQTSMYLCASSLFTSGGGSSTDTQYFGPGTRLTVL.